These 6 T cell receptor beta chains share one sample of origin, sequenced in a study of beta chain features in type 1 diabetes. Expressed TCRB transcripts were sequenced after all isolated RNA was converted to cDNA. Assay: immunoSEQ multiplex PCR; the TCRdb copy retains only in-frame clones and omits some. The sample consists of around 450,000 clones, about 10% of them appearing once. What was sequenced was naive CD4+ T cells from blood. The receptors come from a woman aged 18-35 years in good health.

This clone was observed a handful of times. The gene calls are TRBV7-8 and TRBJ2-3; 7 bases match TRBD2. The CDR3 runs to 16 residues. V dropped 5 bases and J dropped 4; count of bases not matched to a gene: 12. Germline CDR1 is SGHVS and CDR2 is FQNEAQ. This CDR3 reads CASSPPGGGDADTQYF. The CDR3 bases are TGTGCCAGCAGCCCCCCGGGCGGGGGAGATGCAGATACGCAGTATTTT.

CDR3 DNA sequence: TGTGCCAGCAGTGCCGGGACAGAACAGCAGTACGTC. As protein: CASSAGTEQQYV. This chain connects TRBV28 to TRBJ2-7; 7 nucleotides line up with TRBD1. This CDR3 contains 12 residues. After removal of 5 bases from V and 8 bases from J, the junction contained 6 bases not matched to a gene. Germline loops: CDR1 MDHEN, CDR2 SYDVKM.

The rearrangement links TRBV30 to TRBJ2-5; a possible D gene is TRBD2 (6 bases). The CDR3 spans 12 residues. V dropped 1 base and J dropped 7 bases, with 10 bases sitting between them. Germline loops: CDR1 GTSNPN, CDR2 SVGIG (reference sequence). CDR3 nucleotides: TGTGCCTGGAGTGCTAGCGCGGTGACCCAGTACTTC. The encoded protein is CAWSASAVTQYF.

This clone appeared a few times. V is TRBV18 and J is TRBJ2-7, with D uncertain. CDR1 and CDR2 (germline): KGHSH, LQKENI. Trimming stripped 2 bases from V and 3 bases from J, with 8 bases between. CDR3 length equals 13 residues. The CDR3 spells CASSPALNYEQYV. The CDR3 nucleotides read TGTGCCAGCTCACCAGCGCTGAACTACGAGCAGTACGTC.

This clone showed up many times. This chain connects TRBV7-9 to TRBJ2-2; D remains unclear. CDR1 and CDR2 (germline): SEHNR, FQNEAQ (reference sequence). V lost 11 bases and J lost 5, with 3 bases in between. This CDR3 spans 9 amino acids. The CDR3 loop reads CALTGELFF. The DNA for the CDR3 is TGTGCCCTTACCGGGGAGCTGTTTTTT.

This clone was seen a few times. This chain joins TRBV4-3 and TRBJ2-3; D gene uncertain. The CDR3 covers 13 residues. CDR1 and CDR2 from the germline V gene are LGHNA and YSLEER. V was shortened by 1 base and J by 7 bases, with 9 bases between the two germline ends. The CDR3 is CASSQGSRNTQYF. The DNA of the CDR3 is TGCGCCAGCAGCCAAGGGTCACGCAATACGCAGTATTTT.